The following is a T cell receptor beta chain sequence with its context. The authors ran a second PCR of about 6 to 12 cycles using a sample-barcoded 5' primer and a J-beta primer mix. The template-switch adaptor, which had 12 random nucleotides, put a tag on each cDNA molecule. TCRdb independently ran MiXCR on the 5' RACE reads; one entry per CDR3 protein. The table records some 1.6 million distinct CDR3 sequences, roughly a third of them present only once. Each sample yielded at least 5.5 micrograms of PBMC total RNA. The source of the sample is a study of blood T cells in healthy people across ages. J lost 4 bases, V lost 4 bases, and 5 bases had no gene match. The V gene's germline CDR1 is SGHDT and CDR2 YYEEEE. CDR3 length: 14 residues.

The V gene is TRBV5-6, the J gene TRBJ2-4, with 7 bases that match TRBD2. The receptor comes from a woman younger than 45 in good health. Sequences were obtained from blood. CDR3 amino acids: CASSRRLAKNIQYF. The CDR3 DNA sequence: TGTGCCAGCAGCCGCCGACTAGCTAAAAACATTCAGTACTTC.